The rows below give T cell receptor beta chains drawn from one sample of a study of cytomegalovirus exposure and HLA in healthy donors. The repertoire was sequenced with immunoSEQ multiplex PCR; TCRdb's copy has only in-frame clones and lacks some. The sample carries 100,000 or so clones, 80% to 85% recorded once. The sample comprised PBMCs. These receptors originate from a man between 35 and 55 years old in good health and CMV-seronegative. Both conserved end residues are part of each CDR3. The D gene is left open where the match is weak. Expanded clones get a size class; other rows say once, few or many, or leave the size out.

J gene	V gene	CDR3 length	clone size	D gene	CDR3 protein	CDR3 DNA
TRBJ2-2	TRBV4-2	17	NA	TRBD2	CASSQGLAGGNTGELFF	TGTGCCAGCAGCCAAGGACTAGCGGGGGGGAACACCGGGGAGCTGTTTTTT
TRBJ1-2	TRBV9	16	few	TRBD1	CASSVGRGSDNYGYTF	TGTGCCAGCAGCGTTGGCAGGGGGTCTGATAACTATGGCTACACCTTC
TRBJ1-1	TRBV5-1	15	once	NA	CASSLQGFMNTEAFF	TGCGCCAGCAGCTTACAGGGTTTCATGAACACTGAAGCTTTCTTT
TRBJ2-6	TRBV5-1	15	NA	NA	CASSSRASGANVLTF	TGCGCCAGCAGCTCCAGGGCCTCTGGGGCCAACGTCCTGACTTTC
TRBJ2-5	TRBV5-1	15	few	NA	CASSLERQATETQYF	TGCGCCAGCAGCTTGGAGCGACAGGCTACGGAGACCCAGTACTTC
TRBJ2-5	TRBV7-2	14	NA	NA	CASSGTGEKETQYF	TGTGCCAGCAGCGGGACTGGGGAGAAAGAGACCCAGTACTTC
TRBJ2-5	TRBV11-2	15	NA	TRBD2	CASSYSGGARETQYF	TGTGCCAGCAGCTATAGCGGGGGGGCCCGGGAGACCCAGTACTTC
TRBJ2-2	TRBV7-9	14	NA	TRBD1	CSSSAGDRVWELFF	TGTTCCAGCAGCGCCGGGGACAGGGTGTGGGAGCTGTTTTTT
TRBJ1-1	TRBV30	13	NA	NA	CAWRTLEGSEAFF	TGTGCCTGGAGGACGCTAGAGGGCTCTGAAGCTTTCTTT
TRBJ1-5	TRBV10-3	15	NA	TRBD1	CAISRGTGKNQPQHF	TGTGCCATCAGCAGAGGGACAGGGAAAAATCAGCCCCAGCATTTT
TRBJ2-7	TRBV6-1	14	NA	NA	CASSDLRRTYEQYF	TGTGCCAGCAGTGATTTACGGAGGACCTACGAGCAGTACTTC
TRBJ1-2	TRBV7-9	12	NA	NA	CSSSRDSYGYTF	TGTTCCAGCAGCCGAGATAGCTATGGCTACACCTTC
TRBJ1-2	TRBV27	17	NA	TRBD1	CASSLSKGQGANYGYTF	TGTGCCAGCAGTTTATCCAAAGGACAGGGGGCGAACTATGGCTACACCTTC
TRBJ2-5	TRBV5-6	13	NA	NA	CASSPGERETQYF	TGTGCCAGCAGCCCTGGTGAGCGAGAGACCCAGTACTTC
TRBJ2-5	TRBV28	15	NA	NA	CASTLGGGGGETQYF	TGTGCCAGCACCCTGGGGGGGGGAGGGGGGGAGACCCAGTACTTC
TRBJ2-3	TRBV7-2	16	NA	TRBD2	CASSPRGGGPTDTQYF	TGTGCCAGCAGCCCGAGGGGCGGGGGGCCCACAGATACGCAGTATTTT
TRBJ2-7	TRBV13	14	NA	TRBD1	CASSPGTGGNEQYF	TGTGCCAGCAGCCCAGGGACAGGGGGGAACGAGCAGTACTTC
TRBJ1-4	TRBV5-1	15	NA	NA	CASSLNREIGEKLFF	TGCGCCAGCAGCTTGAACAGGGAAATCGGCGAAAAACTGTTTTTT
TRBJ2-3	TRBV29-1	13	NA	TRBD1	CSVITGDTDTQYF	TGCAGCGTAATTACAGGGGACACAGATACGCAGTATTTT
TRBJ2-5	TRBV6-6	14	NA	TRBD2	CASRNSGAQETQYF	TGTGCCAGCAGGAATAGCGGGGCCCAAGAGACCCAGTACTTC
TRBJ1-2	TRBV6-5	13	once	NA	CASKYGQSYGYTF	TGTGCCAGCAAGTACGGACAGAGCTATGGCTACACCTTC
TRBJ2-5	TRBV2	14	NA	TRBD2	CASSEGLASETQYF	TGTGCCAGCAGTGAGGGACTAGCTTCGGAGACCCAGTACTTC
TRBJ1-2	TRBV27	15	NA	NA	CASSQTPGTPYGYTF	TGTGCCAGCAGCCAAACCCCCGGGACACCCTATGGCTACACCTTC
TRBJ2-7	TRBV5-4	13	NA	TRBD1	CASSLDRGYEQYF	TGTGCCAGCAGCCTAGACAGGGGCTACGAGCAGTACTTC
TRBJ2-2	TRBV5-1	16	NA	TRBD1	CASSRRGDRGAGELFF	TGCGCCAGCAGCCGACGAGGGGACAGGGGTGCCGGGGAGCTGTTTTTT
TRBJ1-6	TRBV5-8	19	few	NA	CASSLSRGQGSSYNSPLHF	TGTGCCAGCAGCTTGAGTCGAGGTCAGGGGAGCTCCTATAATTCACCCCTCCACTTT
TRBJ2-7	TRBV7-2	15	NA	TRBD1	CASSTTGGVRYEQYF	TGTGCCAGCAGCACGACAGGGGGCGTCAGGTACGAGCAGTACTTC
TRBJ1-3	TRBV5-1	16	NA	NA	CASSLVGQTSGNTIYF	TGCGCCAGCAGCTTGGTTGGACAAACCTCTGGAAACACCATATATTTT
TRBJ1-5	TRBV4-1	13	NA	TRBD1	CASGGQGNQPQHF	TGCGCCAGCGGGGGACAGGGGAATCAGCCCCAGCATTTT
TRBJ1-1	TRBV7-6	15	few	NA	CASSLATGPTSEAFF	TGTGCCAGCAGCTTAGCTACAGGACCAACGTCTGAAGCTTTCTTT
TRBJ1-5	TRBV25-1	14	NA	NA	CASSLAGSNQPQHF	TGTGCCAGCAGTTTGGCAGGAAGCAATCAGCCCCAGCATTTT